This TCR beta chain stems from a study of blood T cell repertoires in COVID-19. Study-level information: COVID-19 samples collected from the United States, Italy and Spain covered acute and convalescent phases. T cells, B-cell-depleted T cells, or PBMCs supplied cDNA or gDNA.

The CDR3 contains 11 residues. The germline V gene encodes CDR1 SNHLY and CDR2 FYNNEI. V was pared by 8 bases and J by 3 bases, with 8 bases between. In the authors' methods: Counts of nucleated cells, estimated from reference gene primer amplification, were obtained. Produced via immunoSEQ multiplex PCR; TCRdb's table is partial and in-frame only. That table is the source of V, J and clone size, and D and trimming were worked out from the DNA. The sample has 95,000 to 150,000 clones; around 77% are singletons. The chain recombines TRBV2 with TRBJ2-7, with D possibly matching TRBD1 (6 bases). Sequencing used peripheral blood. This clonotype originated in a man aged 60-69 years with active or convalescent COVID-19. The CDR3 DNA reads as TGTGCCAGCCGGGACATCTACGAGCAGTACTTC. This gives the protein CASRDIYEQYF.